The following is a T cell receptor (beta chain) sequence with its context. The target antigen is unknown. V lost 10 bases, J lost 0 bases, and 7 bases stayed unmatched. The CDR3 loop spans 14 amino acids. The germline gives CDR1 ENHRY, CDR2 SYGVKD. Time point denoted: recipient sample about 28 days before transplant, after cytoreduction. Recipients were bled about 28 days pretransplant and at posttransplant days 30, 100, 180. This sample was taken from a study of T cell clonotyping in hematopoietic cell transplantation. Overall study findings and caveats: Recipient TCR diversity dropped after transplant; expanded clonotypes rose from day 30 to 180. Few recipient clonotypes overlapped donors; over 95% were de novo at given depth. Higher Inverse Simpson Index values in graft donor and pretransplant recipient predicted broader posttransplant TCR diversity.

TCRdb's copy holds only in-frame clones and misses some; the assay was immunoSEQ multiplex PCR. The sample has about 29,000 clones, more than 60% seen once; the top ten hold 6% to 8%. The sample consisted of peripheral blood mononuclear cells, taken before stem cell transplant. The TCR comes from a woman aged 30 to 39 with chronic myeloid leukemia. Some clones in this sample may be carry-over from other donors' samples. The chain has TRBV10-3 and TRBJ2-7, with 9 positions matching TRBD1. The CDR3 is CATSGTGSSYEQYV. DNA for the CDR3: TGTGCCACCTCCGGGACAGGGTCCTCCTACGAGCAGTACGTC.